This T cell receptor (beta chain) is drawn from a study of beta chain features in type 1 diabetes. To note about this clone: What it binds is unknown.

Purities in excess of 98% were seen in all sorted populations. Findings and caveats of the study: Sequencing from cDNA could over-represent high-TCR-expressing cells. Type 1 diabetes patients showed a moderate but significant shortening of TCRB CDR3s in all four CD4+ subsets. In type 1 diabetes patients, VDJ junctions had fewer insertions; deletions at these junctions were more frequent.

The authors reverse transcribed all of the isolated RNA, so sequencing captured expressed TCRB transcripts. Naive, central memory and regulatory T cell samples averaged about 3.57 million reads. Assay used: immunoSEQ multiplex PCR; TCRdb lists only in-frame clones, some missing. The data contain 300,000 or so clones, 13% of them singletons. The CDR3 runs 17 residues. Per the germline V gene, CDR1 is SGHAT and CDR2 is FQNNGV. With 5 bases clipped from V and 8 bases from J, the junction kept 16 bases outside the gene matches. This chain connects TRBV11-2 to TRBJ2-1; TRBD1 matches at 9 bases. The sequence came from a young woman with type 1 diabetes. Sequencing was carried out using naive CD4+ T cells from blood. This CDR3 reads CASSTRGPGQGRDEQFF. DNA for the CDR3: TGTGCCAGCAGCACCCGAGGACCGGGACAGGGTAGAGATGAGCAGTTCTTC.